This passage covers 22 T cell receptor beta chains from one sample sequenced in a study of cytomegalovirus exposure and HLA in healthy donors. Researchers ran the PCR with 60 Vbeta and 13 Jbeta primers. Profiling relied on immunoSEQ multiplex PCR, and the TCRdb table lists in-frame clones only, not all of them. The repertoire holds roughly 120,000 clones, with 65% to 80% as singletons. Sequencing was done on a sample of PBMCs. These receptors originate from a woman aged 40 to 50 in good health and CMV-seropositive.

This clone occurred once. The J gene is TRBJ1-6, the V gene TRBV6-5; D uncertain. The V and J ends lost 0 bases and 5 bases respectively, with 11 bases between them. Germline loops: CDR1 MNHEY, CDR2 SVGAGI. CDR3 size: 16 residues. The CDR3 region is CASSYSLQMNNSPLHF. In nucleotides, the CDR3 is TGTGCCAGCAGTTACTCGCTGCAGATGAATAATTCACCCCTCCACTTT.

This clone was recorded once. The chain recombines TRBV29-1 with TRBJ2-2; possibly TRBD1 for D (5 bases). V was trimmed by 5 bases and J by 1 base, leaving 11 bases between them. From germline, CDR1 is SQVTM and CDR2 ANQGSEA. CDR3 length: 14 residues. The CDR3 DNA reads TGCAGCGTTAAAGGCGACAGGAACACCGGGGAGCTGTTTTTT. Its protein product is CSVKGDRNTGELFF.

The J gene is TRBJ2-3, the V gene TRBV4-2; D remains ambiguous. Looked up from germline, CDR1 is LGHNA and CDR2 is YNFKEQ. This CDR3 has 16 residues. Between the trimmed V and J ends, which lost 1 base and 1 base, there was a span of 12 bases. The CDR3 region has the DNA TGTGCCAGCAGCCAAGTAGCCCTCCGAGGCACAGATACGCAGTATTTT. Translating it yields CASSQVALRGTDTQYF.

The rearrangement uses TRBV27 and TRBJ1-2; 8 bases match TRBD1. V lost 6 bases, J lost 7 bases, and 7 bases stayed unmatched. This CDR3 comprises 13 residues. Germline-derived CDR1 and CDR2 are MNHEY and SMNVEV (reference sequence). The CDR3, as DNA: TGTGCCAGCAGGCCCGGACAGGGCCCTGGCTACACCTTC. Translating gives CASRPGQGPGYTF.

This clone was observed a handful of times. The chain is built from TRBV2 and TRBJ1-2; the D gene is possibly TRBD1 (5 bases). The CDR3 extends over 14 amino acids. V lost 3 bases and J lost 5, with 13 bases in between. CDR1 is SNHLY, CDR2 FYNNEI, per germline. The CDR3 region is CASSEGQSWYGYTF. The CDR3 bases are TGTGCCAGCAGTGAGGGGCAAAGCTGGTATGGCTACACCTTC.

This chain connects TRBV19 to TRBJ1-5; 10 bases map to TRBD1. Losses at the gene ends were 8 bases for V and 5 bases for J; bases not matched to a gene: 15. This CDR3 spans 17 amino acids. The germline CDR1 and CDR2 sequences are LNHDA and SQIVND (reference sequence). The CDR3 loop reads CASGPGTGAPRDQPQHF. The CDR3 DNA sequence: TGTGCCAGTGGGCCCGGGACAGGGGCTCCCAGGGATCAGCCCCAGCATTTT. The full variable domain, its missing parts supplied by reference TRBV19 and TRBJ1-5, is DGGITQSPKYLFRKEGQNVTLSCEQNLNHDAMYWYRQDPGQGLRLIYYSQIVNDFQKGDIAEGYSVSREKKESFPLTVTSAQKNPTAFYLCASGPGTGAPRDQPQHFGDGTRLSIL.

The chain carries TRBV5-1 and TRBJ2-3, with a tentative D call TRBD2 (5 bases). The V end lost 6 bases, the J end lost 4 bases, and 18 bases lay between the germline ends. Per germline, CDR1 SGHRS and CDR2 YFSETQ. The CDR3 runs to 15 residues. This CDR3 is CASKPSLAPADTQYF. CDR3 nucleotide sequence: TGCGCCAGCAAGCCCTCCCTAGCCCCCGCAGATACGCAGTATTTT.

The chain joins TRBV2 to TRBJ2-7, with D possibly matching TRBD2 (6 bases). Germline lookup yields CDR1 SNHLY and CDR2 FYNNEI. The V end was cut by 6 bases, the J end by 3 bases, with 12 bases between. This CDR3 comprises 13 residues. The CDR3: CASSRGSDYEQYF. The CDR3 DNA follows: TGTGCCAGCAGCCGGGGGAGCGACTACGAGCAGTACTTC.

The J gene is TRBJ2-1, the V gene TRBV15; 10 nucleotides match TRBD2. The CDR3 is 15 amino acids. Per germline, CDR1 LNHNV and CDR2 YYDKDF (reference sequence). V lost 0 bases, J lost 9 bases, and 5 bases stayed unmatched. The CDR3 sequence is CATSRDTSGIIEQFF. The CDR3 DNA reads as TGTGCCACCAGCAGAGATACTAGCGGGATCATTGAGCAGTTCTTC.

The genes are TRBV7-9 and TRBJ2-3; D may be TRBD1 (5 bases). Trimming left V 2 bases short and J 7 bases short, with 16 bases between. This CDR3 has 15 residues. The V gene's germline CDR1 is SEHNR and CDR2 FQNEAQ (reference sequence). The chain's CDR3 is CASSLWQGLLNTQYF. In DNA, the CDR3 is TGTGCCAGCAGCTTATGGCAGGGTTTATTGAATACGCAGTATTTT.

V gene TRBV9 combines with J gene TRBJ2-7; 9 positions agree with TRBD2. CDR1 and CDR2 (germline): SGDLS, YYNGEE. There are 14 residues in the CDR3. The ends lost 5 bases at V and 3 bases at J; junction bases unmatched: 6. CDR3 loop: CASSRSGSLYEQYF. In DNA form, the CDR3 reads TGTGCCAGCAGTCGTAGCGGGAGTCTCTACGAGCAGTACTTC.

The rearrangement links TRBV4-1 to TRBJ2-7, with TRBD1 matching 9 bases. J gave up 5 bases and V 3 bases, and 11 bases lay outside the gene matches. In germline, CDR1 is MGHRA, CDR2 YSYEKL. This CDR3 is built from 16 residues. The CDR3, as DNA: TGCGCCAGCAGCCAGGCCGGGACAGGGAACATGCACGAGCAGTACTTC. Translated: CASSQAGTGNMHEQYF.

The rearrangement links TRBV29-1 to TRBJ2-2, with a weak D call TRBD1 (6 bases). The germline CDR1 and CDR2 sequences are SQVTM and ANQGSEA. Trimming left V 7 bases short and J 0 bases short, with 9 bases between. This CDR3 has 13 amino acids. The CDR3 bases are TGCAGCGGGGACATCGCGAACACCGGGGAGCTGTTTTTT. This translates into CSGDIANTGELFF.

This clone has only a few counts. The chain joins TRBV2 to TRBJ2-7; 11 bases fit TRBD1. The CDR3 is 14 amino acids. J was trimmed by 7 bases and V by 6 bases; bases with no gene match: 8. CDR1 SNHLY and CDR2 FYNNEI come from the germline V gene. In DNA form, the CDR3 reads TGTGCCAGCAGGAGGGGGACAGGGGGTTCAGAGCAGTACTTC. It is translated as CASRRGTGGSEQYF. The whole variable domain, filled in from reference TRBV2 and TRBJ2-7, reads EPEVTQTPSHQVTQMGQEVILRCVPISNHLYFYWYRQILGQKVEFLVSFYNNEISEKSEIFDDQFSVERPDGSNFTLKIRSTKLEDSAMYFCASRRGTGGSEQYFGPGTRLTVT.

The chain employs TRBV30 and TRBJ2-5; no firm D call. The J call is doubtful: the DNA matches TRBJ2-7 better. The CDR3 covers 13 residues. Germline CDR1 is GTSNPN and CDR2 is SVGIG (reference sequence). The CDR3 DNA sequence: TGTGCCTGGAGTGTCCTTTGGTCCTACGAGCAGTACTTC. Encoded protein: CAWSVLWSYEQYF.

The chain employs TRBV19 and TRBJ1-1; D perhaps matches TRBD1 (5 bases). V lost 6 bases and J lost 6, with 14 bases in between. CDR1 LNHDA and CDR2 SQIVND come from the germline V gene (reference sequence). CDR3 length: 13 amino acids. CDR3 sequence: CASSLDSDAEAFF. The CDR3 DNA sequence: TGTGCCAGTAGCCTCGACAGCGATGCTGAAGCTTTCTTT.

The chain combines TRBV7-2 with TRBJ2-7; 7 nucleotides match TRBD1. V shed 1 base, J shed 6 bases, and the junction held 9 bases outside the gene matches. The CDR3 has 15 amino acids. Germline V gene data show CDR1 as SGHTA and CDR2 as FQGNSA. The CDR3 DNA reads as TGTGCCAGCAGCTTAGACCCAGACAGGGTGGGCGAGCAGTACTTC. This sequence encodes CASSLDPDRVGEQYF.

The rearrangement links TRBV4-1 to TRBJ2-3; D unresolved. V was trimmed by 0 bases and J by 1 base, leaving 20 bases between them. Germline CDR1 reads MGHRA; CDR2 reads YSYEKL. CDR3 length: 19 residues. The CDR3 DNA reads as TGCGCCAGCAGCCAAGACGGGTCAGATCGAAACACACGCACAGATACGCAGTATTTT. This codes for CASSQDGSDRNTRTDTQYF.

This chain uses TRBV2 with TRBJ2-5; D might be TRBD1 (6 bases). The V gene's germline CDR1 is SNHLY and CDR2 FYNNEI. The CDR3 length is 16 residues. Trimming removed 7 bases from V and 0 bases from J, with 18 bases in between. The CDR3 DNA reads TGTGCCAGCATTGGACAGCGCCTGTTGTACCAAGAGACCCAGTACTTC. Residues: CASIGQRLLYQETQYF.

The V and J genes are TRBV7-9 and TRBJ1-2; 9 nucleotides line up with TRBD1. CDR1 SEHNR and CDR2 FQNEAQ come from the germline V gene (reference sequence). CDR3 size: 17 residues. With 1 base clipped from V and 4 bases from J, the junction kept 10 bases outside the gene matches. CDR3 in amino acids: CASSLVPGQGLGYGYTF. As DNA, the CDR3 is TGTGCCAGCAGCTTAGTCCCGGGACAGGGCTTGGGCTATGGCTACACCTTC.

This CDR3 reads CASRLQGAGTEAFF. CDR3 coding DNA: TGTGCCAGCAGGTTACAGGGGGCTGGAACTGAAGCTTTCTTT. The rearrangement uses TRBV27 and TRBJ1-1, with 9 bases lining up with TRBD1. CDR1 MNHEY and CDR2 SMNVEV come from the germline V gene (reference sequence). V lost 6 bases to trimming and J lost 5 bases; unmatched junction nucleotides: 7. The CDR3 length is 14 residues.

The chain links TRBV6-6 to TRBJ2-3; 10 bases are shared with TRBD1. Germline-derived CDR1 and CDR2 are MNHNY and SVGAGI (reference sequence). The length of the CDR3 is 16 residues. V lost 0 bases to trimming and J lost 1 base; unmatched junction nucleotides: 1. CDR3 region: CASSYSGTGGTDTQYF. CDR3 sequence (DNA): TGTGCCAGCAGTTACTCGGGGACAGGGGGCACAGATACGCAGTATTTT.